These T cell receptor beta chains were read from a single sample in a study of shared clonotypes between healthy human individuals. Sequencing used immunoSEQ multiplex PCR; TCRdb keeps in-frame clones, though not all of them. The table has some 1,100,000 clones, about 84% seen once. The material sequenced was memory CD4+ T cells from PBMCs. These receptors all stem from a man aged 18 to 29 in good health. Some clones in this sample may be carry-over from other donors' samples. CDR3s include the opening cysteine and the closing phenylalanine or tryptophan. D genes are given only for firm matches. Clone size is shown for a subset of rows, as once, few, many or a class of expanded clone.

-,TRBJ1-2,TRBD1,TRBV5-4,TGTGCCAGCACTAGGACAGGGGGCCGGTATGGCTACACCTTC,CASTRTGGRYGYTF
-,TRBJ1-3,-,TRBV28,TGTGCCAGCAGTTTATTAGGGAGAGGTGGAAACACCATATATTTT,CASSLLGRGGNTIYF
-,TRBJ2-5,-,TRBV7-3,TGTGCCAGCAGTTACGGCCGCCTAGAGACCCAGTACTTC,CASSYGRLETQYF
many,TRBJ2-7,-,TRBV7-2,TGTGCCAGCAGCTTAGTTTTGTGGGGATCCCACGAGCAGTACTTC,CASSLVLWGSHEQYF
few,TRBJ1-1,-,TRBV2,TGTGCCAGCAGGAACTACAGGGCTAAAGCTTTCTTT,CASRNYRAKAFF
-,TRBJ2-1,-,TRBV6-1,TGTGCCAGCATCCGGGCCAGAGGGGGAGAGCAGTTCTTC,CASIRARGGEQFF
-,TRBJ1-4,-,TRBV2,TGTGCCAGCAGTGCGTTGTCCAGGGATGAAAAACTGTTTTTT,CASSALSRDEKLFF
-,TRBJ2-1,-,TRBV5-1,TGCGCCAGCAGCTTGGAGGGGATCAGCTCCTACAATGAGCAGTTCTTC,CASSLEGISSYNEQFF
few,TRBJ2-3,TRBD2,TRBV25-1,TGTGCCAGCAGTGCCCTAGCGGGAGGGCCGGGGAGCGATACGCAGTATTTT,CASSALAGGPGSDTQYF
many,TRBJ2-2,-,TRBV7-6,TGTGCCAGCAGCTTAGCTAGCGGGAACACCGGGGAGCTGTTTTTT,CASSLASGNTGELFF
-,TRBJ2-2,-,TRBV5-1,TGCGCCAGCAGCTTGGAACAGGGTAGGGCCGGGGAGCTGTTTTTT,CASSLEQGRAGELFF
-,TRBJ2-7,-,TRBV4-2,TGTGCCAGCAGCCAAGTTGAAAGGCTCTCTTCCTACGAGCAGTACTTC,CASSQVERLSSYEQYF
-,TRBJ1-1,-,TRBV2,TGTGCCAGCCTTCTTCCGGCCGGAGAGATGCGCACTGAAGCTTTCTTT,CASLLPAGEMRTEAFF
few,TRBJ1-1,-,TRBV28,TGTGCCAGCAGTCCAACAGCGAACACTGAAGCTTTCTTT,CASSPTANTEAFF
-,TRBJ1-1,-,TRBV7-3,TGTGCCAGCAGCTTAACCAGACAAGAGAACACTGAAGCTTTCTTT,CASSLTRQENTEAFF
-,TRBJ2-3,TRBD2,TRBV19,TGTGCCAGTAAGCTAGCGGGAGGTGGGGATACGCAGTATTTT,CASKLAGGGDTQYF